A selection of T cell receptor beta chains follows, all from one sample in a study of technical replicates of blood from a handful of donors. The assay was immunoSEQ multiplex PCR, and TCRdb's table has in-frame clones only and misses some. The data hold about 90,000 clones, with just under 95% observed a single time. Sequenced sample: T cells isolated from PBMCs. The receptors come from a human donor in good health. The CDR3 runs from the conserved cysteine through the conserved F or W. Fields, in order: V gene, J gene, clone size, D gene, CDR3 protein, CDR3 DNA. A D gene is named only where the DNA matches it firmly. Where a row states a size, it is once, few, many or the class of an expanded clone; other rows omit it.

>TRBV19|TRBJ2-1|.|TRBD2
CASNSGRAVNEQFF
TGTGCCAGTAATAGCGGGAGGGCCGTCAATGAGCAGTTCTTC
>TRBV11-2|TRBJ2-1|.|.
CASSFLQNSYNEQFF
TGTGCCAGCAGCTTCTTACAGAACTCCTACAATGAGCAGTTCTTC
>TRBV27|TRBJ2-7|.|TRBD2
CASSSSGMAGEQYF
TGTGCCAGCAGTTCCAGCGGGATGGCGGGGGAGCAGTACTTC
>TRBV5-1|TRBJ1-1|.|.
CASSRTGTFEAFF
TGCGCCAGCAGCAGAACCGGGACATTCGAAGCTTTCTTT
>TRBV14|TRBJ2-3|.|TRBD2
CASSRTSGGSDTQYF
TGTGCCAGCAGCCGAACTAGCGGGGGATCAGATACGCAGTATTTT
>TRBV4-1|TRBJ1-4|.|.
CATRRDIEEKLFF
TGCGCCACACGCCGGGACATCGAAGAAAAACTGTTTTTT
>TRBV29-1|TRBJ1-2|.|.
CSVENSNYGYTF
TGCAGCGTTGAAAACTCCAACTATGGCTACACCTTC
>TRBV6-1|TRBJ2-1|once|.
CASSEALGRTPFF
TGTGCCAGCAGTGAGGCCTTGGGGAGGACCCCGTTCTTC
>TRBV10-1|TRBJ2-1|.|TRBD2
CASSDGAGVGIEQFF
TGCGCCAGCAGTGACGGGGCGGGGGTAGGCATTGAGCAGTTCTTC
>TRBV2|TRBJ2-5|.|.
CASSSHVSGEETQYF
TGTGCCAGCAGTTCGCACGTTTCAGGGGAAGAGACCCAGTACTTC
>TRBV29-1|TRBJ1-1|.|.
CSVSVNTEAFF
TGCAGTGTTTCGGTGAACACTGAAGCTTTCTTT
>TRBV5-1|TRBJ1-5|.|.
CASSLAGASNQPQHF
TGCGCCAGCAGCTTGGCAGGGGCGAGCAATCAGCCCCAGCATTTT
>TRBV7-9|TRBJ2-7|.|.
CASSGAGEQYF
TGTGCCAGCAGCGGGGCAGGCGAGCAGTACTTC
>TRBV5-6|TRBJ1-5|.|.
CASSLYAGRNQPQHF
TGTGCCAGCAGCTTGTACGCGGGACGGAATCAGCCCCAGCATTTT
>TRBV5-1|TRBJ1-3|.|.
CASSLQESSGNTIYF
TGCGCCAGCAGCTTACAGGAGAGCTCTGGAAACACCATATATTTT
>TRBV10-1|TRBJ1-1|few|.
CASSESTGRNTEAFF
TGCGCCAGCAGTGAGTCGACGGGTAGAAACACTGAAGCTTTCTTT
>TRBV7-9|TRBJ1-6|.|.
CASSLVARDSPLHF
TGTGCCAGCAGCTTAGTAGCACGGGATTCACCCCTCCACTTT
>TRBV2|TRBJ2-7|.|.
CASGRNEQYF
TGTGCCAGCGGGAGGAACGAGCAGTACTTC
>TRBV6-6|TRBJ1-2|.|TRBD1
CASSSRTGIHYGYTF
TGTGCCAGCAGTTCAAGGACAGGGATCCACTATGGCTACACCTTC
>TRBV4-1|TRBJ2-7|.|.
CASSHDTYEQYF
TGCGCCAGCAGCCACGACACCTACGAGCAGTACTTC
>TRBV27|TRBJ2-7|.|TRBD1
CASSFPGTGLSEQYF
TGTGCCAGCAGTTTCCCCGGGACAGGGCTCTCCGAGCAGTACTTC
>TRBV10-2|TRBJ2-1|.|TRBD2
CATGLAGGRNEQFF
TGCGCCACGGGACTAGCGGGAGGGCGCAATGAGCAGTTCTTC
>TRBV28|TRBJ2-3|once|.
CASSFLRGPDTQYF
TGTGCCAGCAGTTTCCTGCGCGGTCCAGATACGCAGTATTTT
>TRBV5-1|TRBJ2-7|once|TRBD1
CASSPRGPEDQGGPLDEQYF
TGCGCCAGCAGCCCCCGTGGCCCCGAAGACCAAGGGGGCCCTCTCGACGAGCAGTACTTC
>TRBV9|TRBJ2-3|.|.
CASSVETSRADTQYF
TGTGCCAGCAGCGTAGAGACTAGTAGGGCAGATACGCAGTATTTT
>TRBV18|TRBJ1-2|.|TRBD1
CASSPPGQGSYGYTF
TGTGCCAGCTCACCACCGGGACAGGGAAGCTATGGCTACACCTTC